This TCR beta chain was sequenced during a study of CD8 T cells in ankylosing spondylitis. Notes on the study in general: Significant enrichment of disease-linked clones was reported in matched ankylosing spondylitis synovial fluid. Roughly eight highly homologous variants formed a TCR beta motif that appeared characteristic of ankylosing spondylitis blood. Earlier authors reported some of these motif variants in reactive arthritis synovial fluid and blood.

This clonotype occurred many times. The antigen remains undetermined. From germline, CDR1 is SQVTM and CDR2 ANQGSEA. Trimming cost V 6 bases and J 4 bases, with 13 bases left between them. The CDR3 has 13 residues. Preparation of TCR beta libraries was done by quantitative 5'-RACE with molecular barcodes. Via MiXCR, TCRdb re-called the 5' RACE reads, giving one row per CDR3 protein. Among around 430,000 distinct CDR3 sequences listed, approximately 17% were seen once. The sequenced sample consisted of blood, either unsorted or a sorted T cell fraction (not recorded which). The J gene is TRBJ2-1, the V gene TRBV29-1; a possible D gene is TRBD1 (5 bases). The sequence came from a male donor with ankylosing spondylitis. CDR3 sequence (DNA): TGCAGCGTCCAACAGGATCAGTACAATGAGCAGTTCTTC. It codes for CSVQQDQYNEQFF.